Shown below are 26 T cell receptor beta chains from a single sample sequenced in a study of T cell responses to AZD1222 COVID-19 vaccine. Libraries were prepared by immunoSEQ multiplex PCR; TCRdb keeps only in-frame clonotypes and omits some of them. The repertoire consists of about 170,000 clones, with over 75% occurring once and the leading ten covering approximately 3%. Here the sequenced sample was peripheral blood, taken on day 0 of AZD1222 vaccination. The receptors come from an adult in good health.

The J gene is TRBJ2-5, the V gene TRBV5-1; 11 nucleotides match TRBD2. With 6 bases clipped from V and 7 bases from J, the junction kept 17 bases outside the gene matches. The CDR3 loop spans 17 amino acids. The germline V gene has CDR1 SGHRS and CDR2 YFSETQ. CDR3 coding DNA: TGCGCCAGCATCCACGGGAGACTAGCGGGGATAAGGGGGACCCAGTACTTC. Residues: CASIHGRLAGIRGTQYF.

This clone was detected once. V gene TRBV7-2 combines with J gene TRBJ2-3, with 10 bases that match TRBD2. With 4 bases clipped from V and 8 bases from J, the junction kept 9 bases outside the gene matches. Germline values: CDR1 SGHTA, CDR2 FQGNSA. The CDR3 runs to 15 residues. CDR3 residues: CASSSSGGAVGTQYF. The CDR3 nucleotides are TGTGCCAGCAGCTCGAGCGGGGGGGCGGTCGGTACGCAGTATTTT. The whole variable domain, filled in from reference TRBV7-2 and TRBJ2-3, reads GAGVSQSPSNKVTEKGKDVELRCDPISGHTALYWYRQSLGQGLEFLIYFQGNSAPDKSGLPSDRFSAERTGGSVSTLTIQRTQQEDSAVYLCASSSSGGAVGTQYFGPGTRLTVL.

The V gene is TRBV19, the J gene TRBJ1-1; TRBD1 might be the D (5 bases). Germline V lookup: CDR1 LNHDA, CDR2 SQIVND (reference sequence). V lost 6 bases, J lost 6 bases, and 17 bases lay in between. The CDR3 consists of 14 residues. The CDR3 coding sequence is TGTGCCAGTAGCCTGGGACCGTTGGTCCCTGAAGCTTTCTTT. Its protein product is CASSLGPLVPEAFF. Using reference TRBV19 and TRBJ1-1 for the parts outside the CDR3, the full variable domain is DGGITQSPKYLFRKEGQNVTLSCEQNLNHDAMYWYRQDPGQGLRLIYYSQIVNDFQKGDIAEGYSVSREKKESFPLTVTSAQKNPTAFYLCASSLGPLVPEAFFGQGTRLTVV.

CDR3 residues: CASTTQGNTEAFF. The CDR3 DNA sequence: TGCGCCAGCACCACCCAGGGGAACACTGAAGCTTTCTTT. The chain combines TRBV5-1 with TRBJ1-1, with D maybe TRBD1 (5 bases). CDR1 and CDR2 from the germline V gene are SGHRS and YFSETQ. The CDR3 has 13 amino acids. Trimming stripped 6 bases from V and 1 base from J, with 10 bases between.

The V and J genes are TRBV5-1 and TRBJ2-1, with unresolved D. The CDR3 runs 15 residues. V was shortened by 4 bases and J by 0 bases, with 11 bases between the two germline ends. CDR1 and CDR2 (germline): SGHRS, YFSETQ. CDR3 nucleotide sequence: TGCGCCAGCAGCATAGCTGAGGTCTCCTACAATGAGCAGTTCTTC. Translated, it gives CASSIAEVSYNEQFF.

The V gene is TRBV5-1, the J gene TRBJ2-3; maybe TRBD2 (5 bases). Trimming removed 0 bases from V and 1 base from J, with 9 bases in between. The CDR3 has 15 amino acids. The germline CDR1 and CDR2 sequences are SGHRS and YFSETQ. CDR3 sequence: CASSLGGKGTDTQYF. Here the CDR3 DNA reads TGCGCCAGCAGCTTGGGAGGGAAGGGCACAGATACGCAGTATTTT.

V usage is TRBV5-6 and J usage is TRBJ1-3; D uncertain. V was clipped by 1 base and J by 10 bases, with 12 bases between them. CDR3 size: 13 residues. Germline CDR1 SGHDT, CDR2 YYEEEE. CDR3 residues: CASSLQEGRTIYF. The CDR3 nucleotides are TGTGCCAGCAGCTTGCAGGAGGGCAGAACCATATATTTT.

This clone was recorded only once. The rearrangement links TRBV6-4 to TRBJ1-2, with D maybe TRBD1 (6 bases). CDR3 length equals 13 residues. Trimming removed 3 bases from V and 7 bases from J, with 12 bases in between. CDR1 is MRHNA and CDR2 is SNTAGT in the germline V gene. CDR3 amino acids: CASSEQGSGGYTF. The CDR3 DNA reads as TGTGCCAGCAGTGAACAGGGTTCTGGTGGCTACACCTTC.

This sequence joins TRBV5-1 and TRBJ2-7; D is possibly TRBD1 (5 bases). Germline V lookup: CDR1 SGHRS, CDR2 YFSETQ. The CDR3 runs to 12 residues. V lost 0 bases and J lost 6, with 7 bases in between. The CDR3 nucleotides are TGCGCCAGCAGCTTGGCAGGGCTCGAGCAGTACTTC. Translation gives CASSLAGLEQYF.

The genes are TRBV5-5 and TRBJ2-7; no firm D call. This CDR3 has 13 amino acids. Germline assignment: CDR1 SGHKS and CDR2 YYEKEE (reference sequence). V shed 4 bases and J shed 0 bases, with 8 bases lying between them. DNA for the CDR3: TGTGCCAGCAGCATCCACTTCTCCTACGAGCAGTACTTC. This translates into CASSIHFSYEQYF.

The chain has TRBV2 and TRBJ2-2; TRBD1 might be the D (6 bases). The V end was cut by 4 bases, the J end by 2 bases, with 14 bases between. The CDR3 has 16 residues. The V gene's germline CDR1 is SNHLY and CDR2 FYNNEI. The CDR3 DNA is TGTGCCAGCAGTGGGTCCGGGACACTAAACACCGGGGAGCTGTTTTTT. It yields the protein CASSGSGTLNTGELFF.

This chain uses TRBV7-9 with TRBJ1-4; a weak D match, TRBD1 (6 bases). Germline loops: CDR1 SEHNR, CDR2 FQNEAQ (reference sequence). V dropped 1 base and J dropped 3 bases, with 12 bases sitting between them. The CDR3 sequence is 16 residues long. DNA for the CDR3: TGTGCCAGCAGCTTAGGGACAGATCGTTCTAATGAAAAACTGTTTTTT. The encoded protein is CASSLGTDRSNEKLFF.

This sequence joins TRBV15 and TRBJ1-1; D unresolved. The CDR3 has 14 residues. The V and J ends lost 1 base and 11 bases respectively, with 17 bases between them. Per the germline V gene, CDR1 is LNHNV and CDR2 is YYDKDF (reference sequence). CDR3 in DNA: TGTGCCACCAGCAGAGTGACGGGCGGGGAAATGGCTTTCTTT. Amino acid sequence: CATSRVTGGEMAFF. Drawing the rest from reference TRBV15 and TRBJ1-1, the complete variable domain is DAMVIQNPRYQVTQFGKPVTLSCSQTLNHNVMYWYQQKSSQAPKLLFHYYDKDFNNEADTPDNFQSRRPNTSFCFLDIRSPGLGDTAMYLCATSRVTGGEMAFFGQGTRLTVV.

This sequence joins TRBV14 and TRBJ1-6; no clear D. Germline V CDR1 and CDR2: SGHDN, FVKESK. Trimming cost V 2 bases and J 3 bases, with 11 bases left between them. The CDR3 totals 16 residues. The CDR3 nucleotides read TGTGCCAGCAGCCAACCCGGGCGGATCTATAATTCACCCCTCCACTTT. Residues: CASSQPGRIYNSPLHF.

The genes are TRBV10-3 and TRBJ2-5; 9 nucleotides agree with TRBD1. The CDR3 is made up of 14 amino acids. The germline V gene has CDR1 ENHRY and CDR2 SYGVKD. Trimming removed 10 bases from V and 3 bases from J; junction bases left unmatched: 9. CDR3 in DNA: TGTGCCAACAGCGCGGGACAGGGAGAAGAGACCCAGTACTTC. This gives the protein CANSAGQGEETQYF.

J is TRBJ1-1 and V is TRBV9, with a tentative D call TRBD1 (6 bases). The CDR3 has 15 amino acids. V dropped 2 bases and J dropped 1 base, with 12 bases sitting between them. Germline V gives CDR1 SGDLS, CDR2 YYNGEE. The CDR3 region is CASSVGTLGNTEAFF. DNA for the CDR3: TGTGCCAGCAGCGTCGGGACACTCGGGAACACTGAAGCTTTCTTT.

The rearrangement uses TRBV6-4 and TRBJ2-1; 11 bases agree with TRBD1. Germline-derived CDR1 and CDR2 are MRHNA and SNTAGT. This CDR3 is 14 amino acids long. The junction had 0 bases not matched to a gene; V was cut back by 2 bases and J by 6 bases. Here the CDR3 DNA reads TGTGCCAGCAGTGACGGGACAGGGGGCAATGAGCAGTTCTTC. Protein: CASSDGTGGNEQFF.

The CDR3 reads CRYRGDYGYTF. CDR3 coding DNA: TGCAGGTACAGGGGGGACTATGGCTACACCTTC. The rearrangement uses TRBV29-1 and TRBJ1-2, with 8 bases lining up with TRBD1. The germline V gene encodes CDR1 SQVTM and CDR2 ANQGSEA. The CDR3 has 11 amino acids. Combining the CDR3 with reference TRBV29-1 and TRBJ1-2 gives the whole variable domain SAVISQKPSRDICQRGTSLTIQCQVDSQVTMMFWYRQQPGQSLTLIATANQGSEATYESGFVIDKFPISRPNLTFSTLTVSNMSPEDSSIYLCRYRGDYGYTFGSGTRLTVV.

The rearrangement joins TRBV7-8 to TRBJ2-7, with TRBD2 matching over 8 bases. Germline V gene lookup returns CDR1 SGHVS and CDR2 FQNEAQ. The CDR3 is 13 amino acids. Losses at the gene ends were 5 bases for V and 7 bases for J; bases not matched to a gene: 7. The CDR3 reads CASSIERGGEQYF. The DNA of the CDR3 is TGTGCCAGCAGCATTGAACGCGGGGGGGAGCAGTACTTC.

The chain links TRBV3-1 (or the pseudogene TRBV3-2) to TRBJ1-1, with D possibly being TRBD1 (5 bases). The ends were cut back, 0 bases at V and 0 bases at J, with 14 bases in the middle. Germline CDR1 and CDR2: LGHDT and YNNKEL (reference sequence). The CDR3 is 17 amino acids. CDR3 sequence (DNA): TGTGCCAGCAGCCAAGAGAAAATGGGGGGAATGAACACTGAAGCTTTCTTT. Its protein is CASSQEKMGGMNTEAFF.

The chain combines TRBV4-1 with TRBJ1-5, with D tentatively TRBD1 (5 bases). V was pared by 1 base and J by 7 bases, with 14 bases between. The CDR3 has 15 amino acids. CDR1 MGHRA and CDR2 YSYEKL come from the germline V gene. CDR3 loop: CASSQAGGLKQPQHF. DNA of the CDR3: TGCGCCAGCAGCCAAGCGGGGGGACTAAAACAGCCCCAGCATTTT.

This clone has only one observation. This chain connects TRBV6-2 or TRBV6-3 to TRBJ1-2, with D hard to call. V lost 0 bases and J 4 bases, leaving 12 bases between the germline ends. This CDR3 has 15 amino acids. CDR1 and CDR2 from the germline V gene are MNHEY and SVGEGT. The CDR3: CASSYSTNPTYGYTF. As DNA, the CDR3 is TGTGCCAGCAGTTACTCGACGAACCCGACCTATGGCTACACCTTC.

The CDR3 region is CASSRQGPSTDTQYF. CDR3 sequence (DNA): TGTGCCAGCAGCAGACAGGGGCCTAGCACAGATACGCAGTATTTT. The gene calls are TRBV6-6 and TRBJ2-3; 8 bases align to TRBD1. This CDR3 spans 15 amino acids. V gave up 6 bases and J gave up 0 bases; unmatched junction bases: 5. CDR1 and CDR2 from the germline V gene are MNHNY and SVGAGI (reference sequence).

This clone occurred a few times. Here the CDR3 reads CASSSAGQGLHF. CDR3 nucleotides: TGTGCCAGCAGTTCCGCCGGACAGGGCCTCCACTTT. This rearrangement joins TRBV6-5 to TRBJ1-6, with 8 nucleotides matching TRBD1. The trim removed 4 bases at V and 15 bases at J, leaving 5 bases unmatched. This CDR3 comprises 12 residues. The germline V gene has CDR1 MNHEY and CDR2 SVGAGI.

The gene calls are TRBV5-1 and TRBJ2-1; D unresolved. Germline values: CDR1 SGHRS, CDR2 YFSETQ. The CDR3 sequence is 13 residues long. V dropped 4 bases and J dropped 6 bases, with 11 bases sitting between them. The CDR3 here is CASSSLRSNEQFF. Written as DNA, the CDR3 is TGCGCCAGCAGCAGTCTAAGGAGCAATGAGCAGTTCTTC.

This chain uses TRBV7-9 with TRBJ2-7; D is perhaps TRBD1 (6 bases). The V end lost 0 bases, the J end lost 0 bases, and 15 bases lay between the germline ends. Germline lookup yields CDR1 SEHNR and CDR2 FQNEAQ (reference sequence). This CDR3 is built from 17 residues. For the CDR3, the DNA is TGTGCCAGCAGCTTAGCGGGCGGACAGATAGACTCCTACGAGCAGTACTTC. Its translation: CASSLAGGQIDSYEQYF.